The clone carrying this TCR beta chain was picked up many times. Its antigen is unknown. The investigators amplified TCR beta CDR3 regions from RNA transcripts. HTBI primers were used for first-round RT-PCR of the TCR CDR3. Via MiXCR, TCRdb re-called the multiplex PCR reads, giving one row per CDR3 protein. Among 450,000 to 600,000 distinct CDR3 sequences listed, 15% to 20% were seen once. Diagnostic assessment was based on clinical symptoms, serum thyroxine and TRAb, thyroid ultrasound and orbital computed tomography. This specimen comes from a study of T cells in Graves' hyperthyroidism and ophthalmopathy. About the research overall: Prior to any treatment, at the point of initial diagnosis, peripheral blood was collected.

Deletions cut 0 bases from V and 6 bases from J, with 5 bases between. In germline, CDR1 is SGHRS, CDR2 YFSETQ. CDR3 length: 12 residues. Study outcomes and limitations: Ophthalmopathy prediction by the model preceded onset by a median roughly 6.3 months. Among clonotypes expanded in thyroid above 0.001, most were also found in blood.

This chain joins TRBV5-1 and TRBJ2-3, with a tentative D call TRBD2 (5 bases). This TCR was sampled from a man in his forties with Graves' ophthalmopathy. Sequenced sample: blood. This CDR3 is CASSLERDTQYF. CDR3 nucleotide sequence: TGCGCCAGCAGCTTGGAGCGGGATACGCAGTATTTT. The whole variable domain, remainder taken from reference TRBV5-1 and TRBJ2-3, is KAGVTQTPRYLIKTRGQQVTLSCSPISGHRSVSWYQQTPGQGLQFLFEYFSETQRNKGNFPGRFSGRQFSNSRSEMNVSTLELGDSALYLCASSLERDTQYFGPGTRLTVL.